A single sample is the source of the 13 T cell receptor beta chains below, sequenced in a study of cytomegalovirus exposure and HLA in healthy donors. TCRdb's table, derived via immunoSEQ multiplex PCR, lists solely in-frame clones and lacks some. The sample consists of around 300,000 clones, roughly 87% of them appearing once. Sequenced input: PBMCs. The receptors were gathered from a woman younger than 45 in good health and CMV-seropositive.

The CDR3 region is CASSPDGGLAGIYYEQYF. As DNA, the CDR3 is TGTGCCAGCAGTCCGGACGGGGGACTAGCGGGGATCTACTACGAGCAGTACTTC. This chain links TRBV28 with TRBJ2-7; 13 bases agree with TRBD2. The CDR3 length is 18 residues. In germline, CDR1 is MDHEN, CDR2 SYDVKM. Losses at the gene ends were 5 bases for V and 3 bases for J; bases not matched to a gene: 13.

The gene calls are TRBV28 and TRBJ2-5; 13 bases map to TRBD2. Germline V CDR1 and CDR2: MDHEN, SYDVKM. The V gene end was trimmed by 4 bases and the J gene end by 4 bases; junction bases not matched to a gene: 3. The CDR3 spans 15 residues. CDR3 sequence: CASSSRLAGGETQYF. DNA of the CDR3: TGTGCCAGCAGTTCTAGACTAGCGGGAGGAGAGACCCAGTACTTC.

The chain couples TRBV7-2 to TRBJ2-1; D possibly corresponds to TRBD2 (6 bases). The CDR3 runs 14 residues. Germline V gene lookup returns CDR1 SGHTA and CDR2 FQGNSA. The V gene lost 5 bases and the J gene lost 2 bases, with 10 bases spanning the gap. The CDR3 nucleotides are TGTGCCAGCAGCCCGACTAGAACCTACAATGAGCAGTTCTTC. It encodes CASSPTRTYNEQFF.

The V gene is TRBV2, the J gene TRBJ1-1, with TRBD1 identical over 8 bases. V was clipped by 4 bases and J by 0 bases; unmatched bases: 4. This CDR3 has 15 residues. Per the germline V gene, CDR1 is SNHLY and CDR2 is FYNNEI. CDR3 residues: CASSVSTGVNTEAFF. DNA of the CDR3: TGTGCCAGCAGTGTCTCGACAGGGGTGAACACTGAAGCTTTCTTT.

The V and J genes are TRBV10-3 and TRBJ2-3, with 8 nucleotides matching TRBD1. The junction had 4 bases not matched to a gene; V was cut back by 6 bases and J by 2 bases. Germline V CDR1 and CDR2: ENHRY, SYGVKD. The CDR3 contains 14 residues. The CDR3, as DNA: TGTGCCATCAGACCGGGACAGGCCACAGATACGCAGTATTTT. This translates into CAIRPGQATDTQYF.

This clone has just one count. The chain has TRBV7-9 and TRBJ1-1; TRBD1 is a possible D gene (5 bases). This CDR3 spans 13 amino acids. Germline V gene lookup returns CDR1 SEHNR and CDR2 FQNEAQ (reference sequence). Trimming left V 1 base short and J 4 bases short, with 7 bases between. CDR3: CASSLEGVTEAFF. As DNA, the CDR3 is TGTGCCAGCAGCTTAGAAGGGGTCACTGAAGCTTTCTTT.

The chain has TRBV18 and TRBJ2-1; TRBD1 matches 7 bases. The germline CDR1 and CDR2 sequences are KGHSH and LQKENI. There are 15 residues in the CDR3. With V trimmed by 0 bases and J by 4 bases, 3 bases remained unmatched. The CDR3 region is CASSPPQGMYNEQFF. Written as DNA, the CDR3 is TGTGCCAGCTCACCACCACAGGGGATGTACAATGAGCAGTTCTTC.

The J gene is TRBJ2-5, the V gene TRBV27; perhaps TRBD2 as D (6 bases). Per the germline V gene, CDR1 is MNHEY and CDR2 is SMNVEV (reference sequence). The CDR3 loop spans 15 amino acids. The V gene lost 6 bases and the J gene lost 2 bases, with 16 bases spanning the gap. DNA of the CDR3: TGTGCCAGCAGCAACGCGGGACGGGTACAAGAGACCCAGTACTTC. This gives the protein CASSNAGRVQETQYF.

The chain joins TRBV6-5 to TRBJ2-7; TRBD1 aligns across 10 bases. The CDR3 is made up of 15 amino acids. Germline V gene lookup returns CDR1 MNHEY and CDR2 SVGAGI. The V gene end was trimmed by 0 bases and the J gene end by 4 bases; junction bases not matched to a gene: 3. CDR3 coding DNA: TGTGCCAGCAGTTACTCGACAGGGGGCAGGTACGAGCAGTACTTC. Translated: CASSYSTGGRYEQYF.

The chain joins TRBV14 to TRBJ1-1; unclear D gene. Germline assignment: CDR1 SGHDN and CDR2 FVKESK. This CDR3 spans 13 amino acids. Trimming shortened V by 1 base and J by 4 bases, and 7 bases separated the two germline ends. DNA for the CDR3: TGTGCCAGCAGCCAAGCCCTAAGCACTGAAGCTTTCTTT. Its translation is CASSQALSTEAFF.

The chain recombines TRBV28 with TRBJ2-5, with 11 bases identical to TRBD2. The CDR3 loop spans 16 amino acids. V dropped 4 bases and J dropped 4; count of bases not matched to a gene: 8. Germline CDR1 reads MDHEN; CDR2 reads SYDVKM. The chain's CDR3 is CASSSFSGRAGETQYF. Written as DNA, the CDR3 is TGTGCCAGCAGTTCCTTTAGCGGGAGGGCGGGAGAGACCCAGTACTTC.

The chain carries TRBV6-5 and TRBJ1-3; D is uncertain. Per the germline V gene, CDR1 is MNHEY and CDR2 is SVGAGI. Trimming pared 0 bases from V and 8 bases from J, leaving 14 bases between. This CDR3 has 15 amino acids. The DNA of the CDR3 is TGTGCCAGCAGTTACTCGGCTGGGTTGAGGGACACCATATATTTT. As protein: CASSYSAGLRDTIYF.

Concerning this clone: Additional DNA sequences in this sample encode the identical CDR3. The V and J genes are TRBV30 and TRBJ2-5; D not certain. V shed 0 bases and J shed 2 bases, with 4 bases lying between them. CDR3 length equals 12 residues. CDR1 is GTSNPN and CDR2 is SVGIG in the germline V gene (reference sequence). CDR3 amino acids: CAWSVSQETQYF. The CDR3 region has the DNA TGTGCCTGGAGTGTATCGCAAGAGACCCAGTACTTC.